Presented here are 29 T cell receptor beta chains from one specimen sequenced in a study of blood T cell repertoires in COVID-19 (dated by TCRdb to 2019 to 2021). Library method: the immunoSEQ multiplex PCR assay. TCRdb limited this immuneACCESS table to in-frame rearrangements with V and J called. A share of clones is missing; checked studies link under half to unresolved V genes, and the rest is unexplained. The sample table contains 300,000 to 350,000 clones; only one count was recorded for around 90% of them. Clones ranked in the top ten supply 3.9% of the sample. Sequenced input: peripheral blood. All receptors derive from a woman aged 60 to 75 with COVID-19, enrolled during active disease.

V and J are TRBV20-1 and TRBJ1-1; 10 positions agree with TRBD1. Unmatched junction bases numbered 6, after V lost 3 bases and J lost 5 bases. The length of the CDR3 is 14 residues. Per germline, CDR1 DFQATT and CDR2 SNEGSKA (reference sequence). The CDR3 region is CSASRDRGGTEAFF. CDR3 sequence (DNA): TGCAGTGCTAGTAGGGACAGGGGAGGGACTGAAGCTTTCTTT.

This clone was found once. CDR3 in DNA: TGTGCCAGTACCCGGGGGGTCGAGCAGTTCTTC. This gives the protein CASTRGVEQFF. The V gene is TRBV19, the J gene TRBJ2-1; 7 bases align to TRBD2. Germline loops: CDR1 LNHDA, CDR2 SQIVND (reference sequence). The trim removed 7 bases at V and 10 bases at J, leaving 4 bases unmatched. This CDR3 spans 11 amino acids.

This chain links TRBV6-4 with TRBJ2-3, with TRBD1 matching over 7 bases. V lost 4 bases and J lost 5; bases outside the gene matches: 12. Germline V lookup: CDR1 MRHNA, CDR2 SNTAGT. The CDR3 has 16 residues. CDR3: CASSASTGPSGDTQYF. The CDR3 region has the DNA TGTGCCAGCAGTGCATCGACAGGGCCTAGTGGAGATACGCAGTATTTT.

V usage is TRBV5-6 and J usage is TRBJ2-6, with D unresolved. This CDR3 is 16 amino acids long. CDR1 and CDR2 (germline): SGHDT, YYEEEE. Trimming removed 6 bases at V and 2 bases at J, with 15 bases between. CDR3 loop: CASIPTGFPGANVLTF. CDR3 bases: TGTGCCAGCATCCCTACCGGGTTCCCTGGGGCCAACGTCCTGACTTTC.

The V call is TRBV6-6, the J call TRBJ2-3; 7 nucleotides line up with TRBD2. From germline, CDR1 is MNHNY and CDR2 SVGAGI (reference sequence). The CDR3 is 16 amino acids. With V trimmed by 10 bases and J by 3 bases, 16 bases remained unmatched. CDR3: CATTGVYGGLTDTQYF. Here the CDR3 DNA reads TGTGCCACCACTGGTGTTTACGGGGGGTTGACAGATACGCAGTATTTT.

This chain uses TRBV6-5 with TRBJ1-5, with D perhaps TRBD1 (6 bases). In germline, CDR1 is MNHEY, CDR2 SVGAGI. The CDR3 consists of 13 residues. V was shortened by 10 bases and J by 3 bases, with 13 bases between the two germline ends. CDR3 residues: CATQGQFNQPQHF. The DNA of the CDR3 is TGTGCCACCCAAGGACAGTTCAATCAGCCCCAGCATTTT.

J is TRBJ1-2 and V is TRBV12-5; TRBD1 aligns across 12 bases. The V and J ends lost 5 bases and 8 bases, in that order; junction bases with no gene match: 18. Germline V CDR1 and CDR2: LGHNT, FRNRAP. The length of the CDR3 is 18 residues. CDR3 residues: CASGIPLLGTGGKEGYTF. In nucleotides, the CDR3 is TGTGCTAGTGGTATCCCTCTTTTGGGGACAGGGGGCAAGGAAGGCTACACCTTC. The entire variable domain, with the rest obtained from reference TRBV12-5 and TRBJ1-2, is as follows: DARVTQTPRHKVTEMGQEVTMRCQPILGHNTVFWYRQTMMQGLELLAYFRNRAPLDDSGMPKDRFSAEMPDATLATLKIQPSEPRDSAVYFCASGIPLLGTGGKEGYTFGSGTRLTVV.

The rearrangement uses TRBV11-2 and TRBJ1-2; possibly TRBD1 for D (5 bases). The CDR3 has 13 residues. Trimming removed 8 bases from V and 8 bases from J, with 18 bases in between. CDR1 is SGHAT, CDR2 FQNNGV, per germline. The CDR3 bases are TGTGCCAGCTCCGAACCTCGGGGGTTCGGCTACACCTTC. This translates into CASSEPRGFGYTF.

V and J are TRBV7-3 and TRBJ1-2; TRBD1 matches 7 bases. Germline values: CDR1 SGHTA, CDR2 FQGTGA. With 5 bases clipped from V and 3 bases from J, the junction kept 9 bases outside the gene matches. CDR3 length: 15 residues. CDR3 in amino acids: CASSPSGGHDYGYTF. In nucleotides, the CDR3 is TGTGCCAGCAGCCCGTCAGGGGGGCACGACTATGGCTACACCTTC.

V gene TRBV2 combines with J gene TRBJ2-5; TRBD1 aligns across 9 bases. V shed 8 bases, J shed 3 bases, and the junction held 10 bases outside the gene matches. CDR1 is SNHLY and CDR2 is FYNNEI in the germline V gene. This CDR3 spans 15 amino acids. The DNA for the CDR3 is TGTGCCAGCTGGACAGGGGACTTAAGAAAAGAGACCCAGTACTTC. The encoded protein is CASWTGDLRKETQYF.

The chain links TRBV7-2 to TRBJ2-7, with 7 bases that match TRBD2. Germline lookup yields CDR1 SGHTA and CDR2 FQGNSA. The CDR3 sequence is 16 residues long. After removal of 1 base from V and 1 base from J, the junction contained 7 bases not matched to a gene. This chain's CDR3 is CASSLGGGSPSYEQYF. The CDR3 DNA is TGTGCCAGCAGCTTAGGGGGGGGGTCTCCATCCTACGAGCAGTACTTC.

About this clone itself: Different DNA sequences within this sample yield the same CDR3. The chain combines TRBV2 with TRBJ1-5; 7 positions agree with TRBD1. Germline V lookup: CDR1 SNHLY, CDR2 FYNNEI. V was clipped by 5 bases and J by 2 bases; unmatched bases: 6. CDR3 length equals 15 residues. DNA for the CDR3: TGTGCCAGCAGTTTATCTGGACAGGGCAATCAGCCCCAGCATTTT. As protein: CASSLSGQGNQPQHF.

The chain has TRBV10-1 and TRBJ1-4; TRBD1 matches 8 bases. The CDR3 is made up of 15 amino acids. Looked up from germline, CDR1 is WNHNN and CDR2 is SYGVQD (reference sequence). With 1 base clipped from V and 3 bases from J, the junction kept 1 base outside the gene matches. CDR3 residues: CASSEYRGANEKLFF. CDR3 coding DNA: TGCGCCAGCAGTGAGTACAGGGGGGCTAATGAAAAACTGTTTTTT.

This sequence joins TRBV28 and TRBJ1-2; D not resolved. Germline CDR1 and CDR2: MDHEN and SYDVKM. The germline V and J ends were trimmed by 3 bases and 5 bases, with 10 bases remaining between them. The CDR3 runs 13 residues. Written as DNA, the CDR3 is TGTGCCAGCAGTTTTTCAGGCGTATATGGCTACACCTTC. Its protein product is CASSFSGVYGYTF.

This clone was detected once. The CDR3 spells CATSGGLGGNEQFF. The CDR3 DNA follows: TGTGCCACCAGCGGTGGACTGGGCGGAAATGAGCAGTTCTTC. The chain is built from TRBV15 and TRBJ2-1; a weak D match, TRBD2 (5 bases). Germline V gives CDR1 LNHNV, CDR2 YYDKDF (reference sequence). The V end was cut by 5 bases, the J end by 7 bases, with 15 bases between. The CDR3 runs to 14 residues. Together with reference TRBV15 and TRBJ2-1, the CDR3 gives the full variable domain: DAMVIQNPRYQVTQFGKPVTLSCSQTLNHNVMYWYQQKSSQAPKLLFHYYDKDFNNEADTPDNFQSRRPNTSFCFLDIRSPGLGDTAMYLCATSGGLGGNEQFFGPGTRLTVL.

CDR3 nucleotide sequence: TGCGCCAGCCCGGACAGTTACGAGCAGTACTTC. Translating it yields CASPDSYEQYF. The gene calls are TRBV5-1 and TRBJ2-7, with D possibly being TRBD1 (6 bases). V was clipped by 7 bases and J by 4 bases, with 9 bases between them. Germline CDR1 and CDR2: SGHRS and YFSETQ. This CDR3 comprises 11 residues.

This chain uses TRBV12-3 or TRBV12-4 with TRBJ1-4, with 9 bases matching TRBD1. Losses at the gene ends were 5 bases for V and 7 bases for J; bases not matched to a gene: 2. The CDR3 covers 13 residues. The CDR3 sequence: CASSLDRGEKLFF. The CDR3, as DNA: TGTGCCAGCAGTCTGGACAGGGGTGAAAAACTGTTTTTT.

V usage is TRBV18 and J usage is TRBJ2-1; perhaps TRBD2 as D (5 bases). Trimming stripped 3 bases from V and 0 bases from J, with 12 bases between. Germline CDR1 reads KGHSH; CDR2 reads LQKENI. CDR3 size: 16 residues. Here the CDR3 DNA reads TGTGCCAGCTCACCCGCCAGGAGGAGCTCCTACAATGAGCAGTTCTTC. This translates into CASSPARRSSYNEQFF.

The chain recombines TRBV4-2 with TRBJ2-3, with D perhaps matching TRBD2 (5 bases). CDR1 and CDR2 from the germline V gene are LGHNA and YNFKEQ. Trimming took 4 bases from V and 1 from J, leaving 15 bases between them. The CDR3 totals 16 residues. The CDR3 DNA sequence: TGTGCCAGCAGCCCGAAACAGCTGGGAGGCACAGATACGCAGTATTTT. Protein: CASSPKQLGGTDTQYF.

The CDR3 loop is CASSLSGGRRNQPQHF. The CDR3 DNA is TGTGCCAGCAGTTTATCGGGAGGGCGTCGCAATCAGCCCCAGCATTTT. The J gene is TRBJ1-5, the V gene TRBV27; no definite D call. The CDR3 has 16 residues. The germline V and J ends were trimmed by 0 bases and 2 bases, with 11 bases remaining between them. Germline V gene data show CDR1 as MNHEY and CDR2 as SMNVEV (reference sequence).

This clone has a handful of counts. This chain connects TRBV4-1 to TRBJ1-1; 7 bases line up with TRBD1. Germline values: CDR1 MGHRA, CDR2 YSYEKL. This CDR3 contains 17 residues. V dropped 1 base and J dropped 3; count of bases not matched to a gene: 11. This CDR3 is CASSQVTLRQGYTEAFF. The CDR3 region has the DNA TGCGCCAGCAGCCAAGTTACTCTCCGACAGGGTTACACTGAAGCTTTCTTT.

This clone was picked up one time. CDR3 sequence (DNA): TGTGCCAGCATAAAATTGGGGCTAGCGGGGGCCCTAACTGGCGGGGAGCTGTTTTTT. It translates to CASIKLGLAGALTGGELFF. This chain uses TRBV2 with TRBJ2-2, with 10 bases fitting TRBD2. V gave up 7 bases and J gave up 7 bases; unmatched junction bases: 21. This CDR3 region has 19 residues. Germline V gene sequence: CDR1 SNHLY, CDR2 FYNNEI.

This clone was counted once. The rearrangement links TRBV7-9 to TRBJ2-1, with 7 nucleotides matching TRBD1. Per the germline V gene, CDR1 is SEHNR and CDR2 is FQNEAQ (reference sequence). CDR3 length: 16 residues. J lost 8 bases, V lost 4 bases, and 14 bases had no gene match. The CDR3 sequence is CASSSITVLGGHEQFF. The CDR3 region has the DNA TGTGCCAGCAGCTCCATTACGGTACTAGGGGGCCATGAGCAGTTCTTC.

The chain couples TRBV27 to TRBJ2-3; TRBD2 matches at 8 bases. The CDR3 extends over 16 amino acids. V lost 2 bases to trimming and J lost 0 bases; unmatched junction nucleotides: 4. The germline CDR1 and CDR2 sequences are MNHEY and SMNVEV (reference sequence). CDR3: CASSLRSGASTDTQYF. CDR3 in DNA: TGTGCCAGCAGTTTACGTAGCGGGGCGAGCACAGATACGCAGTATTTT.

The CDR3 sequence: CASSLRGPGNTIYF. The CDR3 DNA is TGTGCCAGCAGCTTGAGGGGGCCTGGAAACACCATATATTTT. V usage is TRBV5-6 and J usage is TRBJ1-3; 7 bases map to TRBD1. Germline V lookup: CDR1 SGHDT, CDR2 YYEEEE. Trimming at V came to 1 base and at J to 2 bases, leaving 0 bases not matched to a gene. This CDR3 contains 14 residues.

The V gene is TRBV5-8, the J gene TRBJ2-3, with D tentatively TRBD2 (5 bases). The CDR3 sequence is 14 residues long. Trimming removed 3 bases at V and 3 bases at J, with 11 bases between. In germline, CDR1 is SGHTS, CDR2 YDEGEE. For the CDR3, the DNA is TGTGCCAGCAGCTCTTTGTCGGGGACAGATACGCAGTATTTT. Its protein is CASSSLSGTDTQYF.

The V call is TRBV7-4, the J call TRBJ1-6; 9 bases are shared with TRBD1. V shed 5 bases, J shed 7 bases, and the junction held 12 bases outside the gene matches. The CDR3 has 17 amino acids. Germline-derived CDR1 and CDR2 are SGHVT and SQSDAQ. The DNA for the CDR3 is TGTGCCAGCAGCCCAGGGGGACAGGGTAGATGGAATTCACCCCTCCACTTT. Its protein product is CASSPGGQGRWNSPLHF.

The chain recombines TRBV12-5 with TRBJ2-2; possibly TRBD1 for D (6 bases). Germline lookup yields CDR1 LGHNT and CDR2 FRNRAP. The V and J ends lost 5 bases and 3 bases respectively, with 10 bases between them. CDR3 length: 14 amino acids. The CDR3 here is CASGPWTDTGELFF. CDR3 DNA sequence: TGTGCTAGTGGTCCCTGGACAGACACCGGGGAGCTGTTTTTT.

The chain carries TRBV18 and TRBJ1-4; no clear D gene. The CDR3 covers 14 residues. V was clipped by 2 bases and J by 6 bases, with 10 bases between them. Germline assignment: CDR1 KGHSH and CDR2 LQKENI. The CDR3 DNA follows: TGTGCCAGCTCACCAGGGCGGCGGGATGAAAAACTGTTTTTT. As protein: CASSPGRRDEKLFF.